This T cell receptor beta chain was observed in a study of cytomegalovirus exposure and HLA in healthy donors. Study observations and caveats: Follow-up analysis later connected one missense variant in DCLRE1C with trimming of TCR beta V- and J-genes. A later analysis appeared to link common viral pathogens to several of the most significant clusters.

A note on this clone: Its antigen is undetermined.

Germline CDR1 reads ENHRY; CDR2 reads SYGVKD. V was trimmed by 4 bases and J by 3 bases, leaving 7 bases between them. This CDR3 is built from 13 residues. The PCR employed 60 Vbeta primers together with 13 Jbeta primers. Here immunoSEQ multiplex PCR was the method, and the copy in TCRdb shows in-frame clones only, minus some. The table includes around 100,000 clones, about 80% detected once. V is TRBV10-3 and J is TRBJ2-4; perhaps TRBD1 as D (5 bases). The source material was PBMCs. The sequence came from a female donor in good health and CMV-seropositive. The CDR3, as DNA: TGTGCCATCAGTGGGGGCCACAAAAACATTCAGTACTTC. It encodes CAISGGHKNIQYF.